The next 27 T cell receptor beta chains were all read from a single sample in a study of cytotoxic CD8 clonotypes in ibrutinib-treated CLL (dated by TCRdb to the early 2020s). The library was built by means of the immunoSEQ multiplex PCR assay. Entries here come from immuneACCESS through TCRdb and include only in-frame sequences with V and J called. Some clones fail to appear in such tables; in the studies checked, an unresolved V gene covers under half of the shortfall, and the cause of the remainder is unknown. For this sample the table gives 110,000 to 150,000 clones, of which 75% to 85% were detected only once. The leading ten clones occupy around 13% of the sample. According to the study, the label for this sample's time point signals: about twelve months on ibrutinib. The sample was PBMCs, taken after 12 months of ibrutinib treatment. These receptors were obtained from a human donor with chronic lymphocytic leukemia.

The chain uses TRBV5-1 and TRBJ1-4; D possibly corresponds to TRBD1 (6 bases). Trimming shortened V by 1 base and J by 3 bases, and 10 bases separated the two germline ends. Per the germline V gene, CDR1 is SGHRS and CDR2 is YFSETQ. The CDR3 loop spans 15 amino acids. The CDR3 sequence: CASSLLAGANEKLFF. The CDR3 coding sequence is TGCGCCAGCAGCTTGTTGGCAGGGGCTAATGAAAAACTGTTTTTT. Full variable domain (remainder filled in from reference TRBV5-1 and TRBJ1-4): KAGVTQTPRYLIKTRGQQVTLSCSPISGHRSVSWYQQTPGQGLQFLFEYFSETQRNKGNFPGRFSGRQFSNSRSEMNVSTLELGDSALYLCASSLLAGANEKLFFGSGTQLSVL.

The chain is built from TRBV5-1 and TRBJ2-3; 11 bases agree with TRBD2. J gave up 1 base and V 0 bases, and 4 bases lay outside the gene matches. Germline loops: CDR1 SGHRS, CDR2 YFSETQ. This CDR3 is built from 17 residues. CDR3 nucleotide sequence: TGCGCCAGCAGCTTGGGACTAGCGGGATCTGGCACAGATACGCAGTATTTT. Encoded protein: CASSLGLAGSGTDTQYF. Together with reference TRBV5-1 and TRBJ2-3, the CDR3 gives the full variable domain: KAGVTQTPRYLIKTRGQQVTLSCSPISGHRSVSWYQQTPGQGLQFLFEYFSETQRNKGNFPGRFSGRQFSNSRSEMNVSTLELGDSALYLCASSLGLAGSGTDTQYFGPGTRLTVL.

Written as DNA, the CDR3 is TGTGCCAGCAGAGGGGGGAGGGCGCGGTACAATGAGCAGTTCTTC. This gives the protein CASRGGRARYNEQFF. This rearrangement joins TRBV2 to TRBJ2-1; D possibly corresponds to TRBD2 (7 bases). CDR3 length: 15 residues. The germline CDR1 and CDR2 sequences are SNHLY and FYNNEI. Trimming took 6 bases from V and 4 from J, leaving 16 bases between them.

DNA of the CDR3: TGTGCCAGCGGCAATTTGCTAGCGGGAGGAATGAGTCATGAGCAGTTCTTC. This sequence encodes CASGNLLAGGMSHEQFF. The chain is built from TRBV25-1 and TRBJ2-1; 11 bases are shared with TRBD2. The CDR3 is 17 amino acids. J was trimmed by 8 bases and V by 8 bases; bases with no gene match: 17. CDR1 is MGHDK and CDR2 is SYGVNS in the germline V gene.

The chain is built from TRBV4-1 and TRBJ2-1; no firm D call. CDR1 MGHRA and CDR2 YSYEKL come from the germline V gene. There are 12 residues in the CDR3. Trimming pared 5 bases from V and 9 bases from J, leaving 11 bases between. CDR3 bases: TGCGCCAGCAGCTATACCTTCGGTGAGCAGTTCTTC. It codes for CASSYTFGEQFF.

The rearrangement uses TRBV28 and TRBJ2-1, with 7 bases matching TRBD2. J was trimmed by 4 bases and V by 11 bases; bases with no gene match: 11. The germline CDR1 and CDR2 sequences are MDHEN and SYDVKM. The CDR3 spans 14 residues. The CDR3 sequence is CAGASGKGYNEQFF. CDR3 nucleotide sequence: TGTGCCGGGGCTAGCGGTAAAGGGTACAATGAGCAGTTCTTC.

The chain uses TRBV5-5 and TRBJ1-2; 7 positions match TRBD1. Unmatched junction bases numbered 11, after V lost 0 bases and J lost 6 bases. CDR1 SGHKS and CDR2 YYEKEE come from the germline V gene (reference sequence). The CDR3 is made up of 16 amino acids. CDR3 region: CASSLAALAQGDGYTF. CDR3 nucleotides: TGTGCCAGCAGCTTGGCGGCTTTGGCGCAGGGGGATGGCTACACCTTC.

This clone appeared a single time. This chain uses TRBV5-1 with TRBJ2-3, with 15 bases that match TRBD2. From germline, CDR1 is SGHRS and CDR2 YFSETQ. CDR3 length equals 18 residues. The V and J ends lost 4 bases and 4 bases, in that order; junction bases with no gene match: 10. In DNA, the CDR3 is TGCGCCAGCAGCGCGGGACTAGCGGGGGGAACTGTAGCAGATACGCAGTATTTT. Protein product: CASSAGLAGGTVADTQYF.

The chain carries TRBV10-3 and TRBJ1-4; 10 bases fit TRBD1. From germline, CDR1 is ENHRY and CDR2 SYGVKD. This CDR3 region has 15 residues. The ends lost 4 bases at V and 6 bases at J; junction bases unmatched: 5. This CDR3 is CAISAGTGVYEKLFF. As DNA, the CDR3 is TGTGCCATCAGTGCCGGGACAGGGGTCTATGAAAAACTGTTTTTT.

V gene TRBV4-3 combines with J gene TRBJ2-1; D may correspond to TRBD1 or TRBD2 (6 bases each). CDR3 size: 17 residues. The germline V and J ends were trimmed by 4 bases and 8 bases, with 24 bases remaining between them. The germline V gene has CDR1 LGHNA and CDR2 YSLEER. The CDR3 is CASSLTWGAAGSDEQFF. Written as DNA, the CDR3 is TGCGCCAGCAGCCTCACGTGGGGGGCGGCGGGGTCGGATGAGCAGTTCTTC.

The chain couples TRBV5-4 to TRBJ1-2, with a tentative D call TRBD1 (5 bases). The CDR3 is made up of 13 amino acids. Trimming took 3 bases from V and 8 from J, leaving 14 bases between them. Germline loops: CDR1 SGHNT, CDR2 YYREEE (reference sequence). DNA for the CDR3: TGTGCCAGCAGCTCCCGGGACCTCAGGGGCTACACCTTC. Translating it yields CASSSRDLRGYTF.

The rearrangement uses TRBV6-5 and TRBJ2-7; D call uncertain. This CDR3 spans 9 amino acids. Trimming shortened V by 9 bases and J by 3 bases, and 3 bases separated the two germline ends. CDR1 is MNHEY, CDR2 SVGAGI, per germline. The CDR3 loop is CASGYEQYF. CDR3 sequence (DNA): TGTGCCAGTGGCTACGAGCAGTACTTC.

The chain recombines TRBV18 with TRBJ2-7; D is unresolved. CDR3 length: 13 amino acids. CDR1 and CDR2 (germline): KGHSH, LQKENI. Trimming took 5 bases from V and 2 from J, leaving 10 bases between them. CDR3 DNA sequence: TGTGCCAGCTCATACGGGTCGACCTACGAGCAGTACTTC. Encoded protein: CASSYGSTYEQYF.

The J gene is TRBJ1-1, the V gene TRBV14; D is unresolved. CDR3 length: 13 residues. Germline V gene data show CDR1 as SGHDN and CDR2 as FVKESK. Trimming cost V 4 bases and J 1 base, with 7 bases left between them. In nucleotides, the CDR3 is TGTGCCAGCAGCCTCCAGACGAACACTGAAGCTTTCTTT. It encodes CASSLQTNTEAFF.

V gene TRBV28 combines with J gene TRBJ2-7, with D possibly matching TRBD1 (5 bases). Germline CDR1 MDHEN, CDR2 SYDVKM. This CDR3 comprises 14 residues. V was cut by 3 bases and J by 2 bases, with 11 bases left in between. The CDR3 DNA sequence: TGTGCCAGCAGTTTTTGGTCAGGGACCTACGAGCAGTACTTC. Its protein is CASSFWSGTYEQYF.

J is TRBJ2-3 and V is TRBV7-2, with D perhaps TRBD2 (5 bases). CDR3 length equals 16 residues. The V end was cut by 1 base, the J end by 0 bases, with 11 bases between. Germline V gene sequence: CDR1 SGHTA, CDR2 FQGNSA. DNA of the CDR3: TGTGCCAGCAGCTTAGTATCAGCGGCTAGCACAGATACGCAGTATTTT. It specifies CASSLVSAASTDTQYF. Using reference TRBV7-2 and TRBJ2-3 for the parts outside the CDR3, the full variable domain is GAGVSQSPSNKVTEKGKDVELRCDPISGHTALYWYRQSLGQGLEFLIYFQGNSAPDKSGLPSDRFSAERTGGSVSTLTIQRTQQEDSAVYLCASSLVSAASTDTQYFGPGTRLTVL.

This chain uses TRBV5-1 with TRBJ1-1; perhaps TRBD1 as D (6 bases). V lost 1 base to trimming and J lost 2 bases, with 12 bases between them. The CDR3 sequence is 15 residues long. CDR1 is SGHRS and CDR2 is YFSETQ in the germline V gene. The CDR3 sequence: CASSLNPGANTEAFF. The CDR3 DNA reads as TGCGCCAGCAGCTTGAATCCAGGGGCCAACACTGAAGCTTTCTTT.

The chain carries TRBV2 and TRBJ2-2; 8 positions agree with TRBD2. This CDR3 spans 16 amino acids. The V segment lost 6 bases and the J segment 1 base; nucleotides outside the gene matches: 7. Germline loops: CDR1 SNHLY, CDR2 FYNNEI. CDR3 residues: CASRYSTSGNTGELFF. The CDR3 DNA is TGTGCCAGCAGATACTCTACTAGCGGGAACACCGGGGAGCTGTTTTTT.

This rearrangement joins TRBV19 to TRBJ2-7; D may match TRBD1 or TRBD2 (5 bases each). The CDR3 spans 15 residues. Trimming took off 4 bases at V and 3 bases at J, with 16 bases between the two ends. CDR1 is LNHDA, CDR2 SQIVND, per germline (reference sequence). This CDR3 is CASSKVRGPVYEQYF. The CDR3 DNA follows: TGTGCCAGTAGTAAGGTTAGGGGACCCGTCTACGAGCAGTACTTC.

This clone was counted once. The V gene is TRBV11-2, the J gene TRBJ2-5; 8 bases map to TRBD2. The length of the CDR3 is 15 residues. V shed 5 bases and J 5 bases; nucleotides not matched to a gene: 10. Germline assignment: CDR1 SGHAT and CDR2 FQNNGV. Here the CDR3 reads CASSVIGAGDETQYF. CDR3 bases: TGTGCCAGCAGCGTCATTGGAGCGGGAGACGAGACCCAGTACTTC.

The genes are TRBV29-1 and TRBJ1-2; TRBD1 aligns across 7 bases. Looked up from germline, CDR1 is SQVTM and CDR2 is ANQGSEA. The junction had 2 bases not matched to a gene; V was cut back by 5 bases and J by 2 bases. The CDR3 is made up of 12 amino acids. The CDR3 reads CSVLDRNYGYTF. The CDR3 nucleotides read TGCAGCGTTTTGGACAGGAACTATGGCTACACCTTC.

The rearrangement joins TRBV7-3 to TRBJ2-1; TRBD2 matches at 9 bases. The V gene's germline CDR1 is SGHTA and CDR2 FQGTGA. The trim removed 2 bases at V and 3 bases at J, leaving 11 bases unmatched. The CDR3 is 18 residues long. The chain's CDR3 is CASSLLSGRRGSYNEQFF. DNA for the CDR3: TGTGCCAGCAGCTTACTCAGCGGGAGGAGGGGGAGCTACAATGAGCAGTTCTTC. Combining the CDR3 with reference TRBV7-3 and TRBJ2-1 gives the whole variable domain GAGVSQTPSNKVTEKGKYVELRCDPISGHTALYWYRQSLGQGPEFLIYFQGTGAADDSGLPNDRFFAVRPEGSVSTLKIQRTERGDSAVYLCASSLLSGRRGSYNEQFFGPGTRLTVL.

The V and J genes are TRBV12-5 and TRBJ1-2; D call uncertain. This CDR3 has 15 amino acids. Looked up from germline, CDR1 is LGHNT and CDR2 is FRNRAP. The V and J ends lost 7 bases and 4 bases respectively, with 19 bases between them. This CDR3 is CASAIPKAGFYGYTF. For the CDR3, the DNA is TGTGCTAGTGCCATACCTAAGGCTGGATTCTATGGCTACACCTTC.

V gene TRBV30 combines with J gene TRBJ1-2; tentatively, D is TRBD1 (5 bases). CDR1 GTSNPN and CDR2 SVGIG come from the germline V gene (reference sequence). V dropped 0 bases and J dropped 5 bases, with 16 bases sitting between them. The CDR3 runs to 15 residues. In nucleotides, the CDR3 is TGTGCCTGGAGTGTCGGGACGGAGTTTTGGTATGGCTACACCTTC. This sequence encodes CAWSVGTEFWYGYTF.

In nucleotides, the CDR3 is TGTGCCTGGAGGCCTAGCGGGAGGACGGGGAGAGAGCAGTACTTC. As protein: CAWRPSGRTGREQYF. The rearrangement links TRBV30 to TRBJ2-7; 11 nucleotides line up with TRBD2. Trimming took 3 bases from V and 7 from J; bases not matched to a gene: 11. Germline CDR1 and CDR2: GTSNPN and SVGIG (reference sequence). The CDR3 extends over 15 amino acids.

The chain is built from TRBV4-3 and TRBJ1-2; D gene unclear. This CDR3 contains 15 residues. V gave up 0 bases and J gave up 0 bases, with 8 bases separating them. Germline lookup yields CDR1 LGHNA and CDR2 YSLEER. The CDR3 is CASSQDPGANYGYTF. In nucleotides, the CDR3 is TGCGCCAGCAGCCAAGATCCGGGAGCTAACTATGGCTACACCTTC.

The rearrangement joins TRBV6-6 to TRBJ1-2; no clear D. Between the trimmed V and J ends, which lost 0 bases and 0 bases, there was a span of 11 bases. The CDR3 is made up of 16 amino acids. The germline CDR1 and CDR2 sequences are MNHNY and SVGAGI (reference sequence). CDR3 nucleotide sequence: TGTGCCAGCAGTTACTCTTCCAGGCCTGCTAACTATGGCTACACCTTC. Translating gives CASSYSSRPANYGYTF.